The rows below give T cell receptor beta chains drawn from one sample of a study of CD8+ T cells in alopecia areata. TCRdb's copy holds only in-frame clones and misses some; the assay was immunoSEQ multiplex PCR. The sample has over 14,000 clones, around three fifths seen once; the top ten hold roughly 3.5%. The sequencing input was CD4+ Tregs sorted from blood. Receptors originate from a human donor with alopecia areata. CDR3s include the opening cysteine and the closing phenylalanine or tryptophan. D genes are given only for firm matches. Some rows have no size entry. The others give once, few or many, or a class for an expanded clone.

.	.	TRBV5-5	TRBJ1-5	CASSRKTGTDQPQHF	TGTGCCAGCAGCCGAAAAACAGGGACTGATCAGCCCCAGCATTTT
TRBD2	.	TRBV7-9	TRBJ2-5	CASSITSGRETQYF	TGTGCCAGCAGCATAACTAGCGGGAGAGAGACCCAGTACTTC
.	.	TRBV18	TRBJ1-6	CASSPNGQSSYNSPLHF	TGTGCCAGCTCACCAAACGGACAGAGCTCCTATAATTCACCCCTCCACTTT
TRBD1	.	TRBV28	TRBJ2-2	CASNPRGLGTGELFF	TGTGCCAGCAATCCGAGGGGGCTCGGTACCGGGGAGCTGTTTTTT
TRBD1	few	TRBV5-6	TRBJ2-5	CASSYYRGRGETQYF	TGTGCCAGCAGCTATTACAGGGGCAGGGGAGAGACCCAGTACTTC
TRBD2	few	TRBV19	TRBJ2-1	CASSTTGAGVSSYNEQFF	TGTGCCAGTAGTACCACAGGAGCGGGAGTCTCTTCCTACAATGAGCAGTTCTTC
.	.	TRBV29-1	TRBJ1-1	CSVATGTEAFF	TGCAGCGTGGCGACGGGCACTGAAGCTTTCTTT
.	.	TRBV11-2	TRBJ2-7	CASSLDHEQYF	TGTGCCAGCAGCTTAGATCACGAGCAGTACTTC
.	few	TRBV19	TRBJ1-1	CASSPGTFPFF	TGTGCCAGTAGTCCCGGGACTTTTCCTTTCTTT
TRBD1	.	TRBV15	TRBJ1-5	CATSRQGQGMQAQHF	TGTGCCACCAGCAGGCAGGGACAGGGTATGCAGGCCCAGCATTTT
TRBD1	once	TRBV5-1	TRBJ2-1	CASSFARSGTGLSNEQFF	TGCGCCAGCAGCTTTGCACGAAGCGGGACAGGGCTATCAAATGAGCAGTTCTTC
.	.	TRBV5-1	TRBJ2-4	CASSLGTSGDIQYF	TGCGCCAGCAGCTTGGGTACGTCTGGGGACATTCAGTACTTC
TRBD1	.	TRBV5-6	TRBJ1-1	CASSLTDRVETEAFF	TGTGCCAGCAGCCTAACGGACAGGGTAGAGACTGAAGCTTTCTTT
.	.	TRBV27	TRBJ2-7	CASSLPSTGFGEQYF	TGTGCCAGCAGTTTACCATCGACAGGTTTCGGCGAGCAGTACTTC
.	.	TRBV27	TRBJ2-7	CASSLRRGGSYEQYF	TGTGCCAGCAGTTTACGTCGTGGGGGCTCCTACGAGCAGTACTTC
.	few	TRBV28	TRBJ2-3	CASSLRRGATDTQYF	TGTGCCAGCAGTTTAAGGCGGGGCGCCACAGATACGCAGTATTTT
.	once	TRBV19	TRBJ1-1	CASSTNRDGYMNTEAFF	TGTGCCAGTAGTACTAACAGGGACGGGTACATGAACACTGAAGCTTTCTTT
.	.	TRBV7-9	TRBJ2-1	CASSLRQRYNEQFF	TGTGCCAGCAGCTTGCGACAGCGATACAATGAGCAGTTCTTC
.	few	TRBV30	TRBJ2-5	CAWSVSRETQYF	TGTGCCTGGAGTGTTAGTCGAGAGACCCAGTACTTC
TRBD1	.	TRBV28	TRBJ1-6	CASSFWTGGSPLHF	TGTGCCAGCAGTTTTTGGACAGGCGGGTCACCCCTCCACTTT
.	.	TRBV27	TRBJ2-2	CASSPQVYTGELFF	TGTGCCAGCAGCCCACAGGTTTACACCGGGGAGCTGTTTTTT
.	few	TRBV6-5	TRBJ2-7	CASSYSISREYEQYF	TGTGCCAGCAGTTACTCGATCAGCAGGGAGTACGAGCAGTACTTC
.	few	TRBV10-3	TRBJ2-6	CAISDSSGANVLTF	TGTGCCATCAGTGACAGCTCTGGGGCCAACGTCCTGACTTTC
.	.	TRBV29-1	TRBJ2-2	CSVYGVVTGELFF	TGCAGCGTTTATGGGGTAGTGACCGGGGAGCTGTTTTTT
.	.	TRBV7-3	TRBJ1-1	CASSYDRLNTEAFF	TGTGCCAGCAGTTATGACAGACTGAACACTGAAGCTTTCTTT
.	once	TRBV4-1	TRBJ2-1	CASSQGWGGNEQFF	TGCGCCAGCAGCCAAGGTTGGGGAGGCAATGAGCAGTTCTTC